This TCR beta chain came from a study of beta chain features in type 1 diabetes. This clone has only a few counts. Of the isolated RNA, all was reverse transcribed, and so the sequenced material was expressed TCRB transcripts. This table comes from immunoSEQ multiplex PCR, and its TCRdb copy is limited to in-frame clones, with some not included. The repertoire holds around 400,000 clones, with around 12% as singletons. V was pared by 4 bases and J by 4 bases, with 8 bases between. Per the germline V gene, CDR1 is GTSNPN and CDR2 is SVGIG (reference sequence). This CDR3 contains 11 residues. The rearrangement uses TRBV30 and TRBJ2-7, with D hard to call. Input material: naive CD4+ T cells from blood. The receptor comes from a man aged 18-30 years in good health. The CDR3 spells CAWMREYEQYF. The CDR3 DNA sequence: TGTGCCTGGATGCGAGAATACGAGCAGTACTTC.